Following are 29 T cell receptor beta chains from one sample sequenced in a study of T cells in Graves' hyperthyroidism and ophthalmopathy. It was RNA transcripts that yielded the amplified TCR beta CDR3 regions. During a first-round RT-PCR of the TCR CDR3, the HTBI primer set was used. TCRdb reprocessed the multiplex PCR reads via MiXCR and lists one record per CDR3 protein. The sample records approximately 320,000 distinct CDR3 sequences, roughly 15% being singletons. The sequenced sample was blood. The source is a young man with Graves' hyperthyroidism.

On this clonotype: A single base separates this from a much larger clone, so it may be a read error. No conserved phenylalanine or tryptophan ends this CDR3, so it is likely a read error. The gene calls are TRBV11-3 and TRBJ2-1; unclear D gene. The CDR3 loop spans 14 amino acids. With 5 bases removed from V and 7 bases from J, the gap between germline ends came to 15 bases. Germline lookup yields CDR1 SGHNT and CDR2 YENEEA. The CDR3 DNA reads TGTGCCAGCAGCCCCACTCCTAGTGGTAATGAGCAGTTCCTC. As protein: CASSPTPSGNEQFL.

This clonotype has a count of ten or more. For the CDR3, the DNA is TGCGCCAGCAGCTTAACGGGACAGGGAGACACTGAAGCTTTCTTT. Protein product: CASSLTGQGDTEAFF. The V and J genes are TRBV5-1 and TRBJ1-1; 9 bases are shared with TRBD1. After removal of 2 bases from V and 3 bases from J, the junction contained 5 bases not matched to a gene. Looked up from germline, CDR1 is SGHRS and CDR2 is YFSETQ. This CDR3 is built from 15 residues. Together with reference TRBV5-1 and TRBJ1-1, the CDR3 gives the full variable domain: KAGVTQTPRYLIKTRGQQVTLSCSPISGHRSVSWYQQTPGQGLQFLFEYFSETQRNKGNFPGRFSGRQFSNSRSEMNVSTLELGDSALYLCASSLTGQGDTEAFFGQGTRLTVV.

As to this clonotype: It may be a read error: a sequence one base away is much more abundant. The J gene is TRBJ2-7, the V gene TRBV5-1, with unresolved D. The CDR3 has 14 residues. CDR1 and CDR2 (germline): SGHRS, YFSETQ. The CDR3 region is CASSPGLGSYERYF. In nucleotides, the CDR3 is TGCGCCAGCAGCCCGGGTCTTGGTTCCTACGAGCGGTACTTC. Complete variable domain (other parts from reference TRBV5-1 and TRBJ2-7): KAGVTQTPRYLIKTRGQQVTLSCSPISGHRSVSWYQQTPGQGLQFLFEYFSETQRNKGNFPGRFSGRQFSNSRSEMNVSTLELGDSALYLCASSPGLGSYERYFGPGTRLTVT.

The sample holds many counts of this clonotype. CDR3 protein: CAWIPTENEKLFF. CDR3 coding DNA: TGTGCCTGGATCCCGACGGAGAATGAAAAACTGTTTTTT. The chain recombines TRBV30 with TRBJ1-4; D is undetermined. Germline loops: CDR1 GTSNPN, CDR2 SVGIG (reference sequence). Trimming stripped 4 bases from V and 5 bases from J, with 11 bases between. This CDR3 is 13 amino acids long.

V and J are TRBV4-1 and TRBJ2-7, with D possibly matching TRBD2 (6 bases). Germline V gene data show CDR1 as MGHRA and CDR2 as YSYEKL. This CDR3 has 15 amino acids. Trimming took off 1 base at V and 6 bases at J, with 16 bases between the two ends. The CDR3 loop reads CASSQGWGRPGEQYF. The CDR3, as DNA: TGCGCCAGCAGCCAAGGCTGGGGGAGGCCGGGCGAGCAGTACTTC.

This clonotype was counted at least ten times. V and J are TRBV28 and TRBJ2-1; 11 bases agree with TRBD2. Trimming at V came to 5 bases and at J to 5 bases, leaving 8 bases not matched to a gene. CDR3 size: 16 residues. Per germline, CDR1 MDHEN and CDR2 SYDVKM. Here the CDR3 reads CASSLSGRAPNNEQFF. DNA for the CDR3: TGTGCCAGCAGTCTTAGCGGGAGGGCCCCAAACAATGAGCAGTTCTTC.

The table lists this clonotype with many counts. The chain links TRBV5-5 to TRBJ1-5; the match to TRBD1 covers 8 bases. Per germline, CDR1 SGHKS and CDR2 YYEKEE (reference sequence). With V trimmed by 4 bases and J by 7 bases, 7 bases remained unmatched. The CDR3 has 14 amino acids. The CDR3 spells CASSQQGGDQPQHF. The CDR3 DNA is TGTGCCAGCAGCCAACAGGGGGGCGACCAGCCCCAGCATTTT.

This clonotype was observed a few times. The chain combines TRBV2 with TRBJ2-1; 10 bases match TRBD2. This CDR3 region has 15 residues. The ends lost 3 bases at V and 6 bases at J; junction bases unmatched: 5. Germline CDR1 SNHLY, CDR2 FYNNEI. Here the CDR3 reads CASSERTSGTNEQFF. The CDR3 region has the DNA TGTGCCAGCAGTGAGAGGACTAGCGGCACCAATGAGCAGTTCTTC.

In its sample, this clonotype was seen many times. The V gene is TRBV20-1, the J gene TRBJ2-7; D may be TRBD2 (6 bases). The CDR3 loop spans 15 amino acids. CDR1 and CDR2 from the germline V gene are DFQATT and SNEGSKA (reference sequence). Trimming removed 3 bases from V and 0 bases from J, with 15 bases in between. CDR3 sequence (DNA): TGCAGTGCTAGTCGGTCCGGGGGAAGCTCCTACGAGCAGTACTTC. Protein: CSASRSGGSSYEQYF.

This clonotype was counted only a few times. The V call is TRBV3-1, the J call TRBJ2-1; TRBD2 aligns across 10 bases. Germline CDR1 and CDR2: LGHDT and YNNKEL (reference sequence). The CDR3 has 17 amino acids. The V and J ends lost 1 base and 6 bases, in that order; junction bases with no gene match: 9. CDR3 loop: CASSQAGGLARGNEQFF. The CDR3 DNA sequence: TGTGCCAGCAGCCAAGCGGGGGGACTAGCGAGGGGCAATGAGCAGTTCTTC.

This clonotype was seen at least ten times. The CDR3 spells CASSLAGTGLNWDTQYF. The CDR3 DNA reads as TGCGCCAGCAGCTTGGCCGGCACAGGGTTAAATTGGGATACGCAGTATTTT. J is TRBJ2-3 and V is TRBV5-1; D possibly corresponds to TRBD1 (6 bases). Germline V gene data show CDR1 as SGHRS and CDR2 as YFSETQ. The CDR3 sequence is 17 residues long. V was shortened by 0 bases and J by 6 bases, with 20 bases between the two germline ends. Filled out from reference TRBV5-1 and TRBJ2-3, the complete variable domain reads KAGVTQTPRYLIKTRGQQVTLSCSPISGHRSVSWYQQTPGQGLQFLFEYFSETQRNKGNFPGRFSGRQFSNSRSEMNVSTLELGDSALYLCASSLAGTGLNWDTQYFGPGTRLTVL.

This rearrangement joins TRBV7-8 to TRBJ2-7; no clear D gene. CDR1 is SGHVS and CDR2 is FQNEAQ in the germline V gene. CDR3 size: 11 residues. Trimming pared 6 bases from V and 5 bases from J, leaving 8 bases between. The CDR3 nucleotides read TGTGCCAGCAGGCTCCGAAACGAGCAGTACTTC. Translating gives CASRLRNEQYF.

This clonotype was observed many times. V gene TRBV5-1 combines with J gene TRBJ1-2, with D tentatively TRBD1 (6 bases). Germline V lookup: CDR1 SGHRS, CDR2 YFSETQ. Trimming removed 4 bases from V and 6 bases from J, with 16 bases in between. This CDR3 has 14 residues. In nucleotides, the CDR3 is TGCGCCAGCAGCGACAGGTCGGGGTCTGATGGCTACACCTTC. It encodes CASSDRSGSDGYTF. Complete variable domain (other parts from reference TRBV5-1 and TRBJ1-2): KAGVTQTPRYLIKTRGQQVTLSCSPISGHRSVSWYQQTPGQGLQFLFEYFSETQRNKGNFPGRFSGRQFSNSRSEMNVSTLELGDSALYLCASSDRSGSDGYTFGSGTRLTVV.

This clonotype was detected only a few times. This chain uses TRBV5-5 with TRBJ2-1; D gene uncertain. Germline V gene data show CDR1 as SGHKS and CDR2 as YYEKEE (reference sequence). This CDR3 region has 15 residues. Trimming shortened V by 0 bases and J by 2 bases, and 9 bases separated the two germline ends. The DNA of the CDR3 is TGTGCCAGCAGCTTGGAAACTGGAGCCTACAATGAGCAGTTCTTC. Its translation is CASSLETGAYNEQFF.

The chain employs TRBV24-1 and TRBJ1-2, with D maybe TRBD1 (5 bases). V was cut by 6 bases and J by 4 bases, with 23 bases left in between. Germline V lookup: CDR1 KGHDR, CDR2 SFDVKD. The CDR3 spans 17 residues. This chain's CDR3 is CATSTRAAAGGIYGYTF. The CDR3 nucleotides are TGTGCCACCAGTACCAGGGCCGCGGCGGGTGGGATCTATGGCTACACCTTC.

The chain links TRBV13 to TRBJ1-4; possible D gene TRBD1, 6 bases. Germline V gene data show CDR1 as PRHDT and CDR2 as FYEKMQ (reference sequence). V was cut by 5 bases and J by 7 bases, with 17 bases left in between. CDR3 length: 15 amino acids. Here the CDR3 reads CASSPRGGGGEKLFF. The CDR3, as DNA: TGTGCCAGCAGCCCCAGGGGCGGGGGTGGTGAAAAACTGTTTTTT.

This clonotype occurred many times. The chain uses TRBV28 and TRBJ2-7, with 11 bases that match TRBD2. CDR3 length equals 15 residues. In germline, CDR1 is MDHEN, CDR2 SYDVKM. V shed 5 bases and J 4 bases; nucleotides not matched to a gene: 7. The CDR3 loop reads CASSPTSGSVYEQYF. The CDR3 DNA sequence: TGTGCCAGCAGTCCTACTAGCGGGAGTGTGTACGAGCAGTACTTC.

The chain employs TRBV2 and TRBJ2-6; D possibly corresponds to TRBD2 (6 bases). CDR1 is SNHLY, CDR2 FYNNEI, per germline. CDR3 length: 15 residues. V lost 8 bases, J lost 0 bases, and 11 bases lay in between. This CDR3 is CASRRTTSGANVLTF. The CDR3 DNA sequence: TGTGCCAGCCGCCGGACTACCTCTGGGGCCAACGTCCTGACTTTC.

This clonotype was counted ten times or more. The chain is built from TRBV20-1 and TRBJ1-1, with D perhaps matching TRBD1 (6 bases). This CDR3 spans 14 amino acids. Germline V lookup: CDR1 DFQATT, CDR2 SNEGSKA (reference sequence). V lost 5 bases to trimming and J lost 1 base, with 14 bases between them. The chain's CDR3 is CSARTLDRNTEAFF. CDR3 nucleotides: TGCAGTGCTCGTACTCTGGACAGGAACACTGAAGCTTTCTTT.

This clonotype was seen many times. The rearrangement links TRBV6-5 to TRBJ2-7; D tentatively reads TRBD1 or TRBD2 (5 bases each). Trimming removed 6 bases at V and 0 bases at J, with 12 bases between. The CDR3 extends over 14 amino acids. The germline V gene encodes CDR1 MNHEY and CDR2 SVGAGI. Here the CDR3 DNA reads TGTGCCAGCAGGGGGACGGTGAGCTCCTACGAGCAGTACTTC. Its translation: CASRGTVSSYEQYF.

V is TRBV7-3 and J is TRBJ1-3; possibly TRBD1 for D (6 bases). The CDR3 is made up of 13 amino acids. V lost 2 bases and J 4 bases, leaving 6 bases between the germline ends. The germline CDR1 and CDR2 sequences are SGHTA and FQGTGA. Here the CDR3 reads CASSLDRGNTIYF. CDR3 DNA sequence: TGTGCCAGCAGCTTAGACAGGGGAAACACCATATATTTT. Complete variable domain (other parts from reference TRBV7-3 and TRBJ1-3): GAGVSQTPSNKVTEKGKYVELRCDPISGHTALYWYRQSLGQGPEFLIYFQGTGAADDSGLPNDRFFAVRPEGSVSTLKIQRTERGDSAVYLCASSLDRGNTIYFGEGSWLTVV.

This clonotype came up many times. This rearrangement joins TRBV5-1 to TRBJ2-7, with D perhaps matching TRBD2 (6 bases). Germline CDR1 reads SGHRS; CDR2 reads YFSETQ. V was trimmed by 4 bases and J by 2 bases, leaving 13 bases between them. The CDR3 extends over 14 amino acids. In DNA, the CDR3 is TGCGCCAGCAGCCCGGGGGTCGGTCCCTACGAGCAGTACTTC. This gives the protein CASSPGVGPYEQYF.

Note on this clonotype: This may arise from a read error, as a much more abundant clone is one base away. The gene calls are TRBV7-9 and TRBJ2-1; D remains ambiguous. The CDR3 runs to 13 residues. Germline CDR1 and CDR2: SEHNR and FQNEAQ (reference sequence). V was pared by 7 bases and J by 4 bases, with 11 bases between. The CDR3 region is CASNLIGYNEQFF. Here the CDR3 DNA reads TGTGCCAGCAACTTGATTGGATACAATGAGCAGTTCTTC.

Many counts were recorded for this clonotype. The chain recombines TRBV27 with TRBJ2-5, with a possible D match to TRBD2 (6 bases). With 2 bases removed from V and 7 bases from J, the gap between germline ends came to 23 bases. Germline V lookup: CDR1 MNHEY, CDR2 SMNVEV (reference sequence). This CDR3 is built from 17 residues. CDR3 nucleotides: TGTGCCAGCAGTTTAGGGACTCCGGACGGGCCCCTGGGGACCCAGTACTTC. Its protein is CASSLGTPDGPLGTQYF.

This clonotype occurred many times. V and J are TRBV9 and TRBJ2-7; TRBD1 might be the D (5 bases). From germline, CDR1 is SGDLS and CDR2 YYNGEE. The CDR3 spans 14 residues. V gave up 3 bases and J gave up 0 bases, with 10 bases separating them. The CDR3 is CASSGTDSSYEQYF. The CDR3 nucleotides read TGTGCCAGCAGCGGAACCGACAGCTCCTACGAGCAGTACTTC.

This clonotype was detected ten times or more. The chain is built from TRBV27 and TRBJ1-5; TRBD1 might be the D (5 bases). The CDR3 spans 13 residues. Germline CDR1 and CDR2: MNHEY and SMNVEV (reference sequence). V lost 6 bases to trimming and J lost 6 bases, with 12 bases between them. In nucleotides, the CDR3 is TGTGCCAGCAGCTTCGGGGCGTTTCAGCCCCAGCATTTT. Residues: CASSFGAFQPQHF.

This clonotype turned up a few times. The genes are TRBV5-1 and TRBJ2-7; 11 bases fit TRBD2. The CDR3 length is 15 residues. Unmatched junction bases numbered 5, after V lost 0 bases and J lost 6 bases. From germline, CDR1 is SGHRS and CDR2 YFSETQ. As DNA, the CDR3 is TGCGCCAGCAGCTTGGCCGCTCTAGCGGGAGGCGAGCAGTACTTC. This sequence encodes CASSLAALAGGEQYF.

V usage is TRBV2 and J usage is TRBJ2-7, with 14 bases matching TRBD2. Germline values: CDR1 SNHLY, CDR2 FYNNEI. V was clipped by 6 bases and J by 0 bases; unmatched bases: 7. CDR3 size: 17 residues. The CDR3 loop is CASSGLAGGRSSYEQYF. CDR3 DNA sequence: TGTGCCAGCAGCGGACTAGCGGGAGGAAGAAGCTCCTACGAGCAGTACTTC.

The V and J genes are TRBV4-1 and TRBJ2-1; possible D gene TRBD1, 5 bases. CDR1 is MGHRA, CDR2 YSYEKL, per germline. The V end was cut by 5 bases, the J end by 2 bases, with 19 bases between. CDR3 length equals 17 residues. CDR3 amino acids: CASSSTTGLLAYNEQFF. The CDR3 DNA reads TGCGCCAGCAGCTCCACAACAGGTCTCTTGGCCTACAATGAGCAGTTCTTC.